The 10 T cell receptor beta chains below were found in one sample sequenced in a study of T cell repertoires in ileal Crohn's disease (dated 2019 in TCRdb). The library came from the immunoSEQ multiplex PCR assay. Entries here come from immuneACCESS through TCRdb and include only in-frame sequences with V and J called. Some clones fail to appear in such tables; in the studies checked, an unresolved V gene covers under half of the shortfall, and the cause of the remainder is unknown. The sample yields about 1,400 clones; around 83% were counted once. Roughly 13% of the sample is held by the ten biggest clonotypes. Sequencing was performed on ileal tissue. These receptors all stem from an adult with Crohn's disease.

V and J are TRBV10-2 and TRBJ2-7, with D perhaps matching TRBD1 (6 bases). The CDR3 is 14 amino acids. Per the germline V gene, CDR1 is WSHSY and CDR2 is SAAADI. V was cut by 2 bases and J by 6 bases, with 14 bases left in between. CDR3 sequence reads: CASSEVKGVSEQYF. The DNA of the CDR3 is TGCGCCAGCAGTGAGGTTAAGGGGGTCAGCGAGCAGTACTTC.

V is TRBV18 and J is TRBJ2-3, with 13 nucleotides matching TRBD2. From germline, CDR1 is KGHSH and CDR2 LQKENI. Losses at the gene ends were 5 bases for V and 5 bases for J; bases not matched to a gene: 1. This CDR3 contains 14 residues. CDR3 in amino acids: CASSGLAGVDTQYF. CDR3 coding DNA: TGTGCCAGCTCAGGACTAGCGGGAGTAGATACGCAGTATTTT.

The V call is TRBV11-2, the J call TRBJ2-3; 9 bases fit TRBD2. Germline V gene data show CDR1 as SGHAT and CDR2 as FQNNGV. After removal of 7 bases from V and 4 bases from J, the junction contained 12 bases not matched to a gene. The CDR3 is made up of 16 amino acids. This CDR3 is CASIQMPGLASDTQYF. The CDR3, as DNA: TGTGCCAGCATCCAAATGCCGGGACTAGCTTCAGATACGCAGTATTTT.

This chain uses TRBV30 with TRBJ1-2, with D unresolved. V lost 1 base to trimming and J lost 10 bases, with 7 bases between them. Germline loops: CDR1 GTSNPN, CDR2 SVGIG (reference sequence). The CDR3 is made up of 10 amino acids. The CDR3 DNA reads as TGTGCCTGGAGTGGCACCTACTACACCTTC. It codes for CAWSGTYYTF.

The genes are TRBV7-2 and TRBJ1-1, with D possibly TRBD1 on 5 matching bases. The germline V and J ends were trimmed by 5 bases and 4 bases, with 14 bases remaining between them. This CDR3 region has 14 residues. Germline CDR1 reads SGHTA; CDR2 reads FQGNSA. CDR3 DNA: TGTGCCAGCAGCCCGTTCCCGGGGGGCACTGAAGCTTTCTTT. Its translation: CASSPFPGGTEAFF.

The rearrangement uses TRBV21-1 and TRBJ2-7; whether TRBD1, the table's D call, matches the DNA was not checked. TRBV21-1 corresponds to a pseudogene. The CDR3 runs to 13 residues. The CDR3 bases are TGTGCCAGCAGCAGTAACAGGTTGTACGAGCAGTACTTC. Translated, it gives CASSSNRLYEQYF.

J is TRBJ1-2 and V is TRBV7-9, with a possible D match to TRBD1 (5 bases). The germline V and J ends were trimmed by 1 base and 4 bases, with 10 bases remaining between them. This CDR3 region has 14 residues. Germline V gene data show CDR1 as SEHNR and CDR2 as FQNEAQ (reference sequence). In DNA form, the CDR3 reads TGTGCCAGCAGCTTAGAGGAGGGGAGCTATGGCTACACCTTC. Its translation: CASSLEEGSYGYTF.

This clone is labeled as hyperexpanded (1% or more). The chain couples TRBV6-6 to TRBJ1-3; no clear D gene. Looked up from germline, CDR1 is MNHNY and CDR2 is SVGAGI (reference sequence). The V end lost 4 bases, the J end lost 2 bases, and 9 bases lay between the germline ends. This CDR3 region has 14 residues. CDR3 residues: CASSLGGTGNTIYF. CDR3 DNA sequence: TGTGCCAGCAGTTTGGGAGGGACTGGAAACACCATATATTTT.

This chain uses TRBV5-6 with TRBJ2-7; 10 nucleotides match TRBD1. Germline V CDR1 and CDR2: SGHDT, YYEEEE. J gave up 0 bases and V 4 bases, and 1 base lay outside the gene matches. The CDR3 has 14 amino acids. CDR3 loop: CASSGDRGSYEQYF. In nucleotides, the CDR3 is TGTGCCAGCAGCGGGGACAGGGGCTCCTACGAGCAGTACTTC.

The rearrangement uses TRBV4-2 and TRBJ2-3, with D perhaps TRBD1 (6 bases). Trimming pared 5 bases from V and 0 bases from J, leaving 12 bases between. Germline values: CDR1 LGHNA, CDR2 YNFKEQ. The CDR3 consists of 15 residues. CDR3 loop: CASSARQASTDTQYF. In DNA form, the CDR3 reads TGTGCCAGCAGCGCCAGACAGGCCAGCACAGATACGCAGTATTTT.